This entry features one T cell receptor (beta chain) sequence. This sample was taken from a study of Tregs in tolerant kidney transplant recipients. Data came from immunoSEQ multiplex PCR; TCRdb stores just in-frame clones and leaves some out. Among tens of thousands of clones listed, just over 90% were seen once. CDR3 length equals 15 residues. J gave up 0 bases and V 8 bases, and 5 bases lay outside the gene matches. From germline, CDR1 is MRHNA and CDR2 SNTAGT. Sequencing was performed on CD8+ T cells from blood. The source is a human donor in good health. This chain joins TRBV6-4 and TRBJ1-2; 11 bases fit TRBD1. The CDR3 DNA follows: TGTGCCAGCCGGGACAGGGGGGTTCCTAACTATGGCTACACCTTC. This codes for CASRDRGVPNYGYTF.